The clone carrying this TCR beta chain appeared a single time. These data are taken from a study of blood T cell repertoires in COVID-19. The wider study: Some COVID-19 samples were acute and others convalescent; all came from the United States, Italy and Spain.

Germline CDR1 LNHDA, CDR2 SQIVND (reference sequence). Unmatched junction bases numbered 11, after V lost 10 bases and J lost 2 bases. This CDR3 comprises 15 residues. Libraries were prepared by immunoSEQ multiplex PCR; TCRdb keeps only in-frame clonotypes and omits some of them. The sample yields about 120,000 clones, around 90% seen once. Seattle cases were enrolled at active infection and followed longitudinally. The TCR sequence derives from a woman aged 55-69 years with COVID-19, enrolled during active disease. The chain couples TRBV19 to TRBJ1-5; 7 positions agree with TRBD1. Sequencing input: peripheral blood. The CDR3 is CATQPDRVRNQPQHF. The CDR3, as DNA: TGTGCCACACAACCAGACAGGGTTCGCAATCAGCCCCAGCATTTT.